The source of this TCR beta chain is a study of blood T cell repertoires in COVID-19. Whole-study context: The United States, Italy and Spain were the sources of the acute and convalescent COVID-19 samples.

The V gene lost 5 bases and the J gene lost 10 bases, with 18 bases spanning the gap. CDR3 length: 14 residues. CDR1 is LGHDT, CDR2 YNNKEL, per germline (reference sequence). Repertoires were generated with immunoSEQ multiplex PCR, while TCRdb's copy carries only in-frame clones and drops some. Here the sample spans roughly 200,000 clones, roughly nine tenths being singletons. The genes are TRBV3-1 (or the pseudogene TRBV3-2) and TRBJ2-1; tentative D call: TRBD2 (6 bases). This sequence was found in a woman aged 25 to 39 with active or convalescent COVID-19. The sample consisted of peripheral blood. The CDR3 DNA is TGTGCCAGCAGCACGGAGCCGGGAGTAGGCGAGCAGTTCTTC. It specifies CASSTEPGVGEQFF.